The rows below give T cell receptor beta chains drawn from one sample of a study of cytomegalovirus exposure and HLA in healthy donors. Method: immunoSEQ multiplex PCR; TCRdb's copy keeps in-frame clones and lacks some. The table records 100,000 to 150,000 clones, 83% of them present only once. What was sequenced was PBMCs. Receptors originate from a man aged 35 to 55 in good health and CMV-seronegative. Both conserved end residues are part of each CDR3. The order of the fields is D gene, clone size, V gene, J gene, CDR3 DNA, CDR3 protein. The D gene is left open where the match is weak. A row's size may be missing; if present it is once, few, many or a size class.

d_gene: -
abundance: -
v_gene: TRBV19
j_gene: TRBJ1-1
CDR3nt: TGTGCCAGTAGTATCGCGGCCAGCGTGTGGACTGAAGCTTTCTTT
CDR3aa: CASSIAASVWTEAFF

d_gene: TRBD2
abundance: -
v_gene: TRBV7-2
j_gene: TRBJ2-1
CDR3nt: TGTGCCAGCAGCCCAGCGGGAGGGCCCTACAATGAGCAGTTCTTC
CDR3aa: CASSPAGGPYNEQFF

d_gene: TRBD1
abundance: -
v_gene: TRBV7-2
j_gene: TRBJ1-5
CDR3nt: TGTGCCAGCAGCTCGGACAGGGGCCTATATAGCAATCAGCCCCAGCATTTT
CDR3aa: CASSSDRGLYSNQPQHF

d_gene: TRBD1
abundance: -
v_gene: TRBV28
j_gene: TRBJ1-2
CDR3nt: TGTGCCAGCAGTAGGACAGGCGGCTACACCTTC
CDR3aa: CASSRTGGYTF

d_gene: -
abundance: once
v_gene: TRBV29-1
j_gene: TRBJ2-1
CDR3nt: TGCAGCGTTGAAGCTGACACCCGCTACAATGAGCAGTTCTTC
CDR3aa: CSVEADTRYNEQFF

d_gene: -
abundance: -
v_gene: TRBV11-2
j_gene: TRBJ2-7
CDR3nt: TGTGCCAGCAGCGTCGGGGTCTCCTACGAGCAGTACTTC
CDR3aa: CASSVGVSYEQYF

d_gene: TRBD1
abundance: -
v_gene: TRBV7-9
j_gene: TRBJ2-2
CDR3nt: TGTGCCAGCAGCTTAGGTGGGGGGACAGGTGGAACCGGGGAGCTGTTTTTT
CDR3aa: CASSLGGGTGGTGELFF

d_gene: TRBD2
abundance: -
v_gene: TRBV19
j_gene: TRBJ2-7
CDR3nt: TGTGCCAGTAGTATAGAGGGCGGCGGGGGCTACGAGCAGTACTTC
CDR3aa: CASSIEGGGGYEQYF

d_gene: -
abundance: -
v_gene: TRBV28
j_gene: TRBJ1-1
CDR3nt: TGTGCCAGCTCAAGGGGGGGCATGAGCACTGAAGCTTTCTTT
CDR3aa: CASSRGGMSTEAFF

d_gene: TRBD1
abundance: -
v_gene: TRBV11-3
j_gene: TRBJ1-2
CDR3nt: TGTGCCAGCAGCTTAGATCCTGGACAGGGCGGCTATGGCTACACCTTC
CDR3aa: CASSLDPGQGGYGYTF

d_gene: TRBD2
abundance: once
v_gene: TRBV6-5
j_gene: TRBJ2-7
CDR3nt: TGTGCCAGCAGTTACTCAACTAGCGGGAGATACGAGCAGTACTTC
CDR3aa: CASSYSTSGRYEQYF